This paragraph covers one T cell receptor (beta chain) sequence. This sample is drawn from a study of blood T cell repertoires in COVID-19. Study information: Acute and convalescent COVID-19 samples came from the United States, Italy and Spain. PBMCs, B-cell-depleted T cells, or T cells provided the cDNA or gDNA that made up the material.

Germline lookup yields CDR1 MNHEY and CDR2 SVGEGT. The CDR3 covers 17 residues. The ends were cut back, 0 bases at V and 4 bases at J, with 16 bases in the middle. How the authors handled the data: How many nucleated cells were present was estimated from reference gene primer amplification. The repertoire was sequenced with immunoSEQ multiplex PCR; TCRdb's copy has only in-frame clones and lacks some. Clone size and V and J calls were adopted from that table, with D and trimming inferred from the DNA. The table has some 220,000 clones, around 84% seen once. The specimen was peripheral blood. The receptor comes from a woman in her sixties who had recovered from COVID-19. V gene TRBV6-2 or TRBV6-3 combines with J gene TRBJ1-5, with no clear D. The CDR3 sequence: CASSYSSQDTRNQPQHF. As DNA, the CDR3 is TGTGCCAGCAGTTACTCGTCGCAGGATACTAGGAATCAGCCCCAGCATTTT.